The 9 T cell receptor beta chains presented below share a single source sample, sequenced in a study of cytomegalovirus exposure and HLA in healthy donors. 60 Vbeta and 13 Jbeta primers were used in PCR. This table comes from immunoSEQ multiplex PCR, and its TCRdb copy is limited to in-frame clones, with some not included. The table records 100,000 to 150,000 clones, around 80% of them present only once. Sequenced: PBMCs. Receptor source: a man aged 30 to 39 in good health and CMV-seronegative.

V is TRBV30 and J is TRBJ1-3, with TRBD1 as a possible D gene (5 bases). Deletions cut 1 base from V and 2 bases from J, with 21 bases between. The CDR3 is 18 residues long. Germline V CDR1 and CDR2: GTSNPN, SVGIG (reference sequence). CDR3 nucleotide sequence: TGTGCCTGGAGTGAGTCGATAATTACGGGGGGAACTGGAAACACCATATATTTT. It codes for CAWSESIITGGTGNTIYF.

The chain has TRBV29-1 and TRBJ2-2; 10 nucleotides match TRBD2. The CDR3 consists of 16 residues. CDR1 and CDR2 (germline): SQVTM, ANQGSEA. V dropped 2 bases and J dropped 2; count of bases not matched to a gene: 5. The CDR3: CSVEWLLAGNTGELFF. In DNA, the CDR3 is TGCAGCGTTGAATGGCTACTAGCGGGAAACACCGGGGAGCTGTTTTTT.

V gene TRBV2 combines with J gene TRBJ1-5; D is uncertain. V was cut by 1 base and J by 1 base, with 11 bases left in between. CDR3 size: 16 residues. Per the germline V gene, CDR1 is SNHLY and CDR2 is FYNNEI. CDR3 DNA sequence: TGTGCCAGCAGTGAAGTGGGAGGGCTCAGCAATCAGCCCCAGCATTTT. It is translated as CASSEVGGLSNQPQHF.

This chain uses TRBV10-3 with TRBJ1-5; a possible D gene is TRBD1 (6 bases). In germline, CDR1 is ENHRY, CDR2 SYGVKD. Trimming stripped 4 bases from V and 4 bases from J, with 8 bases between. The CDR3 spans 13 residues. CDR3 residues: CAISGQGNQPQHF. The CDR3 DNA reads TGTGCCATCAGTGGTCAGGGGAATCAGCCCCAGCATTTT.

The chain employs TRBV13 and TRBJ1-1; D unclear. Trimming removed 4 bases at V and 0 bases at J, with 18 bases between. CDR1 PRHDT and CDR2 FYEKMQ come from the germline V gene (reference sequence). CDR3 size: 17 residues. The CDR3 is CASSSLDAGPMNTEAFF. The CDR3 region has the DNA TGTGCCAGCAGCTCCCTCGATGCGGGCCCCATGAACACTGAAGCTTTCTTT.

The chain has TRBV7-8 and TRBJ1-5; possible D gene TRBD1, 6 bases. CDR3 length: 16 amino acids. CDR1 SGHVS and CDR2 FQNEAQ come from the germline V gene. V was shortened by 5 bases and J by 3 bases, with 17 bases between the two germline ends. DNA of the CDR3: TGTGCCAGCAGCGCACCACCAGGGGCCCTCAATCAGCCCCAGCATTTT. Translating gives CASSAPPGALNQPQHF.

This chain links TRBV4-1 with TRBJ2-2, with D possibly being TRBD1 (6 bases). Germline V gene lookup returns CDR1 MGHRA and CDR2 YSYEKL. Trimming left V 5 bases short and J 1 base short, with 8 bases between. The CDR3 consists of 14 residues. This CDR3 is CASSKQGNTGELFF. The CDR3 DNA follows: TGCGCCAGCAGCAAACAGGGGAACACCGGGGAGCTGTTTTTT.

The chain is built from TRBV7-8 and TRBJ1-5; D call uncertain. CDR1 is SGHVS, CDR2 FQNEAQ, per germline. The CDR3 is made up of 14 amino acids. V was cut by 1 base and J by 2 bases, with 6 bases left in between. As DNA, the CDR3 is TGTGCCAGCAGCTTAGAGTCAGGCAATCAGCCCCAGCATTTT. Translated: CASSLESGNQPQHF.

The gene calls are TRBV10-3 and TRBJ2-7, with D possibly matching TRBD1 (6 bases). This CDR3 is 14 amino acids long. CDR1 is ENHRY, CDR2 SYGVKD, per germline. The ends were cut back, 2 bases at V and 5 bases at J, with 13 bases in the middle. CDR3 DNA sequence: TGTGCCATCAGTGAGAACAGGGTTCTCGACGAGCAGTACTTC. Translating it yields CAISENRVLDEQYF.